These 17 T cell receptor beta chains were all obtained from the same sample, sequenced in a study of shared clonotypes between healthy human individuals. Profiling relied on immunoSEQ multiplex PCR, and the TCRdb table lists in-frame clones only, not all of them. The profile shows 850,000 to 1,200,000 clones, approximately 70% of them singletons. The source material was memory CD4+ T cells sorted from blood. The subset was: CD45RA-negative fraction. Source of these receptors: a man aged 18 to 30 in good health.

The chain is built from TRBV2 and TRBJ1-1; D perhaps matches TRBD1 (6 bases). CDR1 SNHLY and CDR2 FYNNEI come from the germline V gene. The CDR3 spans 13 residues. The V and J ends lost 6 bases and 7 bases respectively, with 15 bases between them. Written as DNA, the CDR3 is TGTGCCAGCAGAGCCGACAGGTGGGATGAAGCTTTCTTT. Translating it yields CASRADRWDEAFF.

The genes are TRBV7-3 and TRBJ1-1, with TRBD1 identical over 8 bases. The CDR3 runs 15 residues. J was trimmed by 1 base and V by 2 bases; bases with no gene match: 3. CDR1 is SGHTA, CDR2 FQGTGA, per germline. The CDR3 coding sequence is TGTGCCAGCAGCTTACTCGGGACAGGGAACACTGAAGCTTTCTTT. This codes for CASSLLGTGNTEAFF. Variable domain in full (rest from reference TRBV7-3 and TRBJ1-1): GAGVSQTPSNKVTEKGKYVELRCDPISGHTALYWYRQSLGQGPEFLIYFQGTGAADDSGLPNDRFFAVRPEGSVSTLKIQRTERGDSAVYLCASSLLGTGNTEAFFGQGTRLTVV.

CDR3 sequence reads: CASSHSTRGEQFF. As DNA, the CDR3 is TGCGCCAGCAGCCACTCGACCCGAGGGGAGCAGTTCTTC. The chain uses TRBV4-3 and TRBJ2-1, with D maybe TRBD2 (5 bases). Germline-derived CDR1 and CDR2 are LGHNA and YSLEER. Trimming shortened V by 3 bases and J by 10 bases, and 13 bases separated the two germline ends. The CDR3 runs 13 residues.

The genes are TRBV5-4 and TRBJ2-7; the match to TRBD1 covers 8 bases. Germline CDR1 SGHNT, CDR2 YYREEE (reference sequence). The J segment lost 8 bases and the V segment lost 3 bases, leaving 16 bases of the junction unmatched. CDR3 length equals 16 residues. CDR3 loop: CASSSPRGQVPSQQYF. CDR3 sequence (DNA): TGTGCCAGCAGCTCCCCCCGGGGACAGGTACCTTCCCAGCAGTACTTC. The entire variable domain, with the rest obtained from reference TRBV5-4 and TRBJ2-7, is as follows: ETGVTQSPTHLIKTRGQQVTLRCSSQSGHNTVSWYQQALGQGPQFIFQYYREEENGRGNFPPRFSGLQFPNYSSELNVNALELDDSALYLCASSSPRGQVPSQQYFGPGTRLTVT.

The chain has TRBV7-2 and TRBJ2-1, with 8 bases lining up with TRBD2. The CDR3 consists of 16 residues. V trimming: 1 base; J trimming: 2 bases; junction bases outside the gene matches: 4. Germline loops: CDR1 SGHTA, CDR2 FQGNSA. Here the CDR3 DNA reads TGTGCCAGCAGCTTAGATGGTAGCGGGGCCTACAATGAGCAGTTCTTC. Protein product: CASSLDGSGAYNEQFF.

This clone came up once. Additional DNA sequences in this sample encode the identical CDR3. This chain connects TRBV27 to TRBJ2-7; D is unresolved. Germline CDR1 and CDR2: MNHEY and SMNVEV (reference sequence). The CDR3 runs to 11 residues. The V end was cut by 5 bases, the J end by 2 bases, with 4 bases between. The CDR3 spells CASSTTYEQYF. The CDR3 DNA reads TGTGCCAGCAGTACCACCTACGAGCAGTACTTC.

The gene calls are TRBV11-2 and TRBJ1-1; 8 nucleotides line up with TRBD1. The V and J ends lost 5 bases and 7 bases, in that order; junction bases with no gene match: 6. CDR3 length: 13 amino acids. Per germline, CDR1 SGHAT and CDR2 FQNNGV. CDR3 DNA: TGTGCCAGCAGCCCCGGACAGGGCAATGAAGCTTTCTTT. It yields the protein CASSPGQGNEAFF.

This clone showed up just a few times. The chain recombines TRBV18 with TRBJ1-1; D not certain. V was clipped by 5 bases and J by 6 bases, with 13 bases between them. Germline V gene sequence: CDR1 KGHSH, CDR2 LQKENI. This CDR3 comprises 13 residues. The CDR3 DNA follows: TGTGCCAGCTCAGGAAGGAGGGAAGCTGAAGCTTTCTTT. Translation: CASSGRREAEAFF.

The rearrangement links TRBV10-3 to TRBJ2-7; the match to TRBD1 covers 7 bases. V gave up 11 bases and J gave up 0 bases; unmatched junction bases: 7. The CDR3 is made up of 13 amino acids. Per germline, CDR1 ENHRY and CDR2 SYGVKD. The CDR3: CAAGTASSYEQYF. CDR3 nucleotides: TGTGCCGCAGGGACAGCCAGCTCCTACGAGCAGTACTTC.

The chain combines TRBV5-6 with TRBJ1-4, with 11 bases fitting TRBD1. Trimming cost V 5 bases and J 7 bases; bases outside gene matches: 10. Germline CDR1 is SGHDT and CDR2 is YYEEEE. This CDR3 contains 16 residues. The CDR3: CASSSDRGREGEKLFF. The CDR3, as DNA: TGTGCCAGCAGTTCGGACAGGGGGCGAGAAGGTGAAAAACTGTTTTTT.

J is TRBJ1-1 and V is TRBV2, with a possible D match to TRBD1 (6 bases). From germline, CDR1 is SNHLY and CDR2 FYNNEI. The CDR3 consists of 15 residues. With 6 bases removed from V and 5 bases from J, the gap between germline ends came to 19 bases. The CDR3 nucleotides are TGTGCCAGCAGCGTAATCCAGGGAGGGGGGACTGAAGCTTTCTTT. Translating it yields CASSVIQGGGTEAFF.

This chain joins TRBV6-5 and TRBJ2-1; D unresolved. Germline CDR1 and CDR2: MNHEY and SVGAGI. Trimming removed 4 bases from V and 5 bases from J, with 12 bases in between. The CDR3 sequence is 14 residues long. The CDR3 reads CASSSTLRNNEQFF. The CDR3 DNA reads TGTGCCAGCAGTTCCACACTTCGAAACAATGAGCAGTTCTTC.

The chain has TRBV4-3 and TRBJ2-3, with 11 positions matching TRBD1. This CDR3 is built from 18 residues. The germline gives CDR1 LGHNA, CDR2 YSLEER. Losses at the gene ends were 4 bases for V and 1 base for J; bases not matched to a gene: 10. The DNA for the CDR3 is TGCGCCAGCAGCCCGGCGGCGCGGGGACAGGGGGGCACAGATACGCAGTATTTT. Translating it yields CASSPAARGQGGTDTQYF.

V and J are TRBV27 and TRBJ1-5, with D perhaps matching TRBD1 (6 bases). Trimming removed 2 bases at V and 6 bases at J, with 14 bases between. The V gene's germline CDR1 is MNHEY and CDR2 SMNVEV (reference sequence). This CDR3 comprises 15 residues. DNA for the CDR3: TGTGCCAGCAGTTTAAACCCACAGGGCGGTCAGCCCCAGCATTTT. Translation: CASSLNPQGGQPQHF.

A few counts support this clone. The chain is built from TRBV28 and TRBJ1-2; D might be TRBD1 (5 bases). The CDR3 covers 14 residues. CDR1 is MDHEN and CDR2 is SYDVKM in the germline V gene. Deletions cut 4 bases from V and 2 bases from J, with 11 bases between. The CDR3 DNA reads as TGTGCCAGCAGTTCCTTCAGGGAGAACTATGGCTACACCTTC. It translates to CASSSFRENYGYTF.

This chain uses TRBV5-1 with TRBJ1-2; TRBD1 matches at 8 bases. V was clipped by 5 bases and J by 3 bases; unmatched bases: 12. Germline V CDR1 and CDR2: SGHRS, YFSETQ. This CDR3 has 16 residues. The CDR3 spells CASSPSGGQADYGYTF. The CDR3 DNA reads TGCGCCAGCAGTCCATCCGGGGGACAGGCCGACTATGGCTACACCTTC. Full variable domain (remainder filled in from reference TRBV5-1 and TRBJ1-2): KAGVTQTPRYLIKTRGQQVTLSCSPISGHRSVSWYQQTPGQGLQFLFEYFSETQRNKGNFPGRFSGRQFSNSRSEMNVSTLELGDSALYLCASSPSGGQADYGYTFGSGTRLTVV.

The rearrangement uses TRBV6-6 and TRBJ2-7; D possibly corresponds to TRBD2 (5 bases). Between the trimmed V and J ends, which lost 2 bases and 3 bases, there was a span of 11 bases. The CDR3 length is 14 residues. Germline CDR1 is MNHNY and CDR2 is SVGAGI (reference sequence). CDR3 protein: CASSYGIASYEQYF. CDR3 coding DNA: TGTGCCAGCAGTTACGGAATAGCGAGCTACGAGCAGTACTTC.